The present entry profiles one TCR beta chain with its context. Libraries were prepared by immunoSEQ multiplex PCR; TCRdb keeps only in-frame clonotypes and omits some of them. The repertoire has roughly 180,000 clones, roughly 87% of them found once; the top ten carry approximately 2.4%. V was pared by 3 bases and J by 2 bases, with 16 bases between. The germline gives CDR1 MGHDK, CDR2 SYGVNS. The length of the CDR3 is 16 residues. This sample is drawn from a study of blood T cell repertoires in COVID-19. The chain is built from TRBV25-1 and TRBJ1-1; D not certain. Material for sequencing was PBMCs or T cells enriched from blood (not recorded which). The receptor was derived from a woman in her twenties or thirties who had recovered from COVID-19. This chain's CDR3 is CASSDSARTVNTEAFF. The CDR3 bases are TGTGCCAGCAGTGATTCTGCCCGGACTGTTAACACTGAAGCTTTCTTT.